This T cell receptor (beta chain) was recovered during a study of blood T cell repertoires in COVID-19. The table came from immunoSEQ multiplex PCR; TCRdb's copy has only in-frame clones and leaves some out. The sample comprises around 280,000 clones, about nine tenths of which are singletons, and roughly 2% rests with the top ten. Germline CDR1 reads LNHDA; CDR2 reads SQIVND (reference sequence). Trimming shortened V by 9 bases and J by 6 bases, and 11 bases separated the two germline ends. This CDR3 has 12 amino acids. V usage is TRBV19 and J usage is TRBJ2-2, with D possibly being TRBD1 (5 bases). This sequence was found in a woman aged 50 to 60 who had recovered from COVID-19. The material sequenced was peripheral blood. CDR3 protein: CASRQPPGELFF. For the CDR3, the DNA is TGTGCCAGCAGACAGCCCCCCGGGGAGCTGTTTTTT.